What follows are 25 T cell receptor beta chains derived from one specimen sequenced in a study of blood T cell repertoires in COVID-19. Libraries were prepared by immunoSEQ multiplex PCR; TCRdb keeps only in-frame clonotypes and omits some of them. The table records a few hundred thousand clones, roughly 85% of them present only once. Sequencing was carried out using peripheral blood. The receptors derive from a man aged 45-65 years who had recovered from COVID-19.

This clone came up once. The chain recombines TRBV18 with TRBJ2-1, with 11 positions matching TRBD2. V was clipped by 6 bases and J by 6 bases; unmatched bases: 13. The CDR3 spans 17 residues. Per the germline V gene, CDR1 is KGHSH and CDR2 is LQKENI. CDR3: CASSPVSGRAEGNEQFF. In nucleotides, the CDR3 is TGTGCCAGCTCCCCGGTTAGCGGGAGGGCCGAGGGCAATGAGCAGTTCTTC.

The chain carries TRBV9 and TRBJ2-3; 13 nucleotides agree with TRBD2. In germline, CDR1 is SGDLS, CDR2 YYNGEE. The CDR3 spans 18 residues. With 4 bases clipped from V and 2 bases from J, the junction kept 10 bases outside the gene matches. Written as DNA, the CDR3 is TGTGCCAGCAGCTTGACAATGGGACTAGCGGGAACCACAGATACGCAGTATTTT. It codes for CASSLTMGLAGTTDTQYF.

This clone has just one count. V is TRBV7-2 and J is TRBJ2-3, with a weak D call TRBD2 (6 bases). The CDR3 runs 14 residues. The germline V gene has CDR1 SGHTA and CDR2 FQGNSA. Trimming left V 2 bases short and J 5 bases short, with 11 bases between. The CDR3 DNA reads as TGTGCCAGCAGCTTATCGGGGGTCTTAGATACGCAGTATTTT. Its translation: CASSLSGVLDTQYF.

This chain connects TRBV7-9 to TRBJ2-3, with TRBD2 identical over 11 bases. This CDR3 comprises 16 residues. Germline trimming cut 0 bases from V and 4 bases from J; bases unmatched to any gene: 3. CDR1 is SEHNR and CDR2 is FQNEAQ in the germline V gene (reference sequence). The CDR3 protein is CASSLAVSGGADTQYF. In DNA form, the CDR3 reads TGTGCCAGCAGCTTAGCGGTTAGCGGGGGGGCAGATACGCAGTATTTT.

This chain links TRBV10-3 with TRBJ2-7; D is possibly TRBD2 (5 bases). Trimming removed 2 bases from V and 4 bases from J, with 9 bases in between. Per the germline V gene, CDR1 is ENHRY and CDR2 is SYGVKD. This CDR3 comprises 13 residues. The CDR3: CAISEGGFYEQYF. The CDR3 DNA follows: TGTGCCATCAGTGAGGGAGGTTTTTACGAGCAGTACTTC.

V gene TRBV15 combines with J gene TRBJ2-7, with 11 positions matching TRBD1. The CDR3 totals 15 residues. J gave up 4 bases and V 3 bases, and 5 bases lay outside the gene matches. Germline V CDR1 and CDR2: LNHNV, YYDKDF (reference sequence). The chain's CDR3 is CATSRGRDRGYEQYF. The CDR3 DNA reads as TGTGCCACCAGCAGGGGCCGGGACAGGGGGTACGAGCAGTACTTC.

The CDR3 here is CASSMGRLDGYTF. DNA for the CDR3: TGTGCCAGTAGTATGGGGAGACTGGATGGCTACACCTTC. The chain is built from TRBV19 and TRBJ1-2, with D unresolved. CDR1 and CDR2 from the germline V gene are LNHDA and SQIVND (reference sequence). The length of the CDR3 is 13 residues. Trimming removed 3 bases from V and 6 bases from J, with 11 bases in between.

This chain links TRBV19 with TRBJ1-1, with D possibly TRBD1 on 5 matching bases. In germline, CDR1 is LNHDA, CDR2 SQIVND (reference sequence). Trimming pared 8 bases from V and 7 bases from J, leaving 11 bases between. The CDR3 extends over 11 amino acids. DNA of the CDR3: TGTGCCAGTTCCCAGGGTATTGAAGCTTTCTTT. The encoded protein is CASSQGIEAFF. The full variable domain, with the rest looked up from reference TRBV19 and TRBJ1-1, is DGGITQSPKYLFRKEGQNVTLSCEQNLNHDAMYWYRQDPGQGLRLIYYSQIVNDFQKGDIAEGYSVSREKKESFPLTVTSAQKNPTAFYLCASSQGIEAFFGQGTRLTVV.

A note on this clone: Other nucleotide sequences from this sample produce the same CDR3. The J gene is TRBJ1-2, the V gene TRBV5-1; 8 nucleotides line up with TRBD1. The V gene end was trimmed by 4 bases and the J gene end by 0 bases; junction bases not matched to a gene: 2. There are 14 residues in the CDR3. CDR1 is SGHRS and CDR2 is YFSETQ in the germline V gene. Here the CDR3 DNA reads TGCGCCAGCAGCCCGGACAGGGCTAACTATGGCTACACCTTC. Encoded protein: CASSPDRANYGYTF.

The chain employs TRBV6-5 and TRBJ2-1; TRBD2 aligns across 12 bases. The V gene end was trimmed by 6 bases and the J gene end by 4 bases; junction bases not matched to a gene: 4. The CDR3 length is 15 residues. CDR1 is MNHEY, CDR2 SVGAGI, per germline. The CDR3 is CASRILAGGYNEQFF. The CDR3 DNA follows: TGTGCCAGCAGAATACTAGCGGGAGGTTACAATGAGCAGTTCTTC.

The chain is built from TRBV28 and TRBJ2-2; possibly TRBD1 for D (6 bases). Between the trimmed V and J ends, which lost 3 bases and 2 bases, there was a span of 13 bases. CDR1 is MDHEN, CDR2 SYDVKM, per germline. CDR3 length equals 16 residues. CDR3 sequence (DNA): TGTGCCAGCAGTTTTGTGAGACAGGCCAACACCGGGGAGCTGTTTTTT. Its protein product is CASSFVRQANTGELFF. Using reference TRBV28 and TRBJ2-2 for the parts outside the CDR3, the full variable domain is DVKVTQSSRYLVKRTGEKVFLECVQDMDHENMFWYRQDPGLGLRLIYFSYDVKMKEKGDIPEGYSVSREKKERFSLILESASTNQTSMYLCASSFVRQANTGELFFGEGSRLTVL.

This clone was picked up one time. The CDR3 DNA sequence: TGTGCCAGTCACGCGGGGGGTGTGAACACCGGGGAGCTGTTTTTT. Protein product: CASHAGGVNTGELFF. The rearrangement uses TRBV6-6 and TRBJ2-2; 8 bases align to TRBD2. J gave up 1 base and V 9 bases, and 7 bases lay outside the gene matches. Germline values: CDR1 MNHNY, CDR2 SVGAGI (reference sequence). The CDR3 spans 15 residues.

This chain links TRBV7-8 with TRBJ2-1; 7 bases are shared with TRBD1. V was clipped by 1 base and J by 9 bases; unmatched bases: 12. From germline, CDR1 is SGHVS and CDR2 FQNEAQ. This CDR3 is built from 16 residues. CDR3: CASSLGHPRQGSEQFF. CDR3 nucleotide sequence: TGTGCCAGCAGCTTAGGGCATCCGAGACAGGGCTCTGAGCAGTTCTTC.

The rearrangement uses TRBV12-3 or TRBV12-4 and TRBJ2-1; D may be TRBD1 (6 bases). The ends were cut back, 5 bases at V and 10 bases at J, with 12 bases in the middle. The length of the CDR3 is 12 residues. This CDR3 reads CASSIQGVEQFF. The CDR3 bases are TGTGCCAGCAGTATACAGGGAGTGGAGCAGTTCTTC.

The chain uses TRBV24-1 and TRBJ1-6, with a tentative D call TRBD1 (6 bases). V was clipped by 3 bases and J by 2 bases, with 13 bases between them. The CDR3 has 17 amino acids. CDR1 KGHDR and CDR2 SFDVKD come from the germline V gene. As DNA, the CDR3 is TGTGCCACCAGTGATCGCGCTGGGGGCACCTATAATTCACCCCTCCACTTT. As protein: CATSDRAGGTYNSPLHF.

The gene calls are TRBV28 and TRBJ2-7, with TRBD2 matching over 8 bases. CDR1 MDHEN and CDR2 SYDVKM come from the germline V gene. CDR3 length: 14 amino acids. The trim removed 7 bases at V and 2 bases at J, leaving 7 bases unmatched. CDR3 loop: CASNGPGGPYEQYF. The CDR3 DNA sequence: TGTGCCAGCAATGGGCCGGGAGGGCCCTACGAGCAGTACTTC.

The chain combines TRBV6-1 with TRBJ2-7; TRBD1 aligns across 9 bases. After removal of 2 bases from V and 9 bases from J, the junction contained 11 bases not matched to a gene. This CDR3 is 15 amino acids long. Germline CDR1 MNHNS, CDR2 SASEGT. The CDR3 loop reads CASSEYWTGDVGQYF. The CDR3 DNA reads TGTGCCAGCAGTGAATATTGGACAGGGGATGTAGGGCAGTACTTC.

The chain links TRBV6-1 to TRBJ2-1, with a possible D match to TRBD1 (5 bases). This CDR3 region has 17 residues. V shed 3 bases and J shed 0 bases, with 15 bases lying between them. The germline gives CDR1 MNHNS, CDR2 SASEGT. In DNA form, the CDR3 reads TGTGCCAGCAGTGAGGGGCCCCCCTACAGCTCCTACAATGAGCAGTTCTTC. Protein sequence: CASSEGPPYSSYNEQFF.

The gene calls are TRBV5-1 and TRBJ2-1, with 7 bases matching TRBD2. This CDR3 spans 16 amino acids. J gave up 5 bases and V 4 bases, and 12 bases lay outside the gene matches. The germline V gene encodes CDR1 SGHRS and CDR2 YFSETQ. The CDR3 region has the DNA TGCGCCAGCAGCCGGACTAGGTATGATTATAACAATGAGCAGTTCTTC. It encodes CASSRTRYDYNNEQFF. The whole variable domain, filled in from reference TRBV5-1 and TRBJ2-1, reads KAGVTQTPRYLIKTRGQQVTLSCSPISGHRSVSWYQQTPGQGLQFLFEYFSETQRNKGNFPGRFSGRQFSNSRSEMNVSTLELGDSALYLCASSRTRYDYNNEQFFGPGTRLTVL.

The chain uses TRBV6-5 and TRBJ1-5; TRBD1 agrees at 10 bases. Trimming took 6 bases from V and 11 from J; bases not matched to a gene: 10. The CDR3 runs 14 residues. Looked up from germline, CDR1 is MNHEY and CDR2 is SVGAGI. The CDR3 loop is CASSPGTGVKAQHF. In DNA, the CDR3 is TGTGCCAGCAGCCCCGGGACAGGGGTTAAGGCCCAGCATTTT.

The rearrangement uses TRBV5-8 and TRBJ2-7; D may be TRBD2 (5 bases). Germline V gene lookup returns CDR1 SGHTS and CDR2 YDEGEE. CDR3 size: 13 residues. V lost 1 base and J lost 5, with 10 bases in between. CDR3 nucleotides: TGTGCCAGCAGCTTGTGGGGAGTGAACGAGCAGTACTTC. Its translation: CASSLWGVNEQYF.

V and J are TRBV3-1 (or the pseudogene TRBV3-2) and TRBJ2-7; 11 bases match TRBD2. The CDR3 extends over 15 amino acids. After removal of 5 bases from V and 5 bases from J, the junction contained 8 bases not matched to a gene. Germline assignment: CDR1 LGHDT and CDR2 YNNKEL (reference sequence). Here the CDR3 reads CASSKTSGSPHEQYF. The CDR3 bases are TGTGCCAGCAGCAAAACTAGCGGGAGTCCCCACGAGCAGTACTTC.

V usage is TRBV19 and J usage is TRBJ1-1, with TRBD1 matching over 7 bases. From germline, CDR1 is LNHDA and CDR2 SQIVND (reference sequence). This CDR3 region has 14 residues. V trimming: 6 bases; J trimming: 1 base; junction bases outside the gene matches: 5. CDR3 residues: CASRPGDRNTEAFF. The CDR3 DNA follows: TGTGCCAGTAGACCTGGGGACAGGAACACTGAAGCTTTCTTT.

The CDR3 protein is CASSSSGTNEAFF. The CDR3 nucleotides read TGTGCCAGCAGCTCCAGCGGGACCAACGAAGCTTTCTTT. This rearrangement joins TRBV11-3 to TRBJ1-1; D is perhaps TRBD1 (5 bases). Germline lookup yields CDR1 SGHNT and CDR2 YENEEA. The CDR3 contains 13 residues. V was trimmed by 4 bases and J by 8 bases, leaving 14 bases between them. The full variable domain, completed using reference TRBV11-3 and TRBJ1-1, is EAGVVQSPRYKIIEKKQPVAFWCNPISGHNTLYWYLQNLGQGPELLIRYENEEAVDDSQLPKDRFSAERLKGVDSTLKIQPAELGDSAVYLCASSSSGTNEAFFGQGTRLTVV.

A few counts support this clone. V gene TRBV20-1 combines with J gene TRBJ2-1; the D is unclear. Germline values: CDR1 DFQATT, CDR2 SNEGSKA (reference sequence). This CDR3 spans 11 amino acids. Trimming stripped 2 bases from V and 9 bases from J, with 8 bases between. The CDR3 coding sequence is TGCAGTGCTAGACCCGGCGGTGAGCAGTTCTTC. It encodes CSARPGGEQFF.